Listed here are 14 T cell receptor beta chains from one sample, sequenced in a study of blood T cell repertoires in COVID-19. Clones were read by immunoSEQ multiplex PCR, and TCRdb kept only the in-frame ones, dropping some. The sample carries roughly 170,000 clones, roughly 80% recorded once. Sequencing used PBMCs or T cells enriched from blood (not recorded which). The source of these receptors is a middle-aged woman with acute COVID-19.

The V gene is TRBV4-1, the J gene TRBJ1-1; D is unresolved. The V and J ends lost 5 bases and 2 bases respectively, with 12 bases between them. CDR1 is MGHRA, CDR2 YSYEKL, per germline. The length of the CDR3 is 14 residues. CDR3 sequence reads: CASSVGNVNTEAFF. The CDR3 region has the DNA TGCGCCAGCAGCGTGGGCAATGTAAACACTGAAGCTTTCTTT.

The chain couples TRBV21-1 to TRBJ1-6; TRBD1, the D gene given by the table, was not confirmed from the DNA. TRBV21-1 represents a pseudogene. The CDR3 is made up of 17 amino acids. The CDR3 loop reads CASSQLTGLCDHSPLHF. CDR3 in DNA: TGTGCCAGCAGCCAGCTGACAGGGCTCTGCGACCATTCACCCCTCCACTTT.

J is TRBJ1-2 and V is TRBV18, with a weak D call TRBD1 (6 bases). Germline-derived CDR1 and CDR2 are KGHSH and LQKENI. V dropped 6 bases and J dropped 6 bases, with 14 bases sitting between them. The CDR3 sequence is 13 residues long. Here the CDR3 reads CASSQQGRDGYTF. The CDR3 nucleotides read TGTGCCAGCTCTCAACAGGGCAGGGATGGCTACACCTTC.

CDR3 nucleotide sequence: TGTGCCAGCAGCCTTTTAGGGGGCAGGGAGACCCAGTACTTC. It specifies CASSLLGGRETQYF. The chain is built from TRBV7-2 and TRBJ2-5, with TRBD1 matching 7 bases. Germline values: CDR1 SGHTA, CDR2 FQGNSA. CDR3 length: 14 residues. Trimming removed 5 bases from V and 5 bases from J; junction bases left unmatched: 8. The full variable domain, rest sourced from reference TRBV7-2 and TRBJ2-5, is GAGVSQSPSNKVTEKGKDVELRCDPISGHTALYWYRQSLGQGLEFLIYFQGNSAPDKSGLPSDRFSAERTGGSVSTLTIQRTQQEDSAVYLCASSLLGGRETQYFGPGTRLLVL.

This rearrangement joins TRBV3-1 (or the pseudogene TRBV3-2) to TRBJ1-2; TRBD1 might be the D (6 bases). With 4 bases removed from V and 3 bases from J, the gap between germline ends came to 12 bases. The CDR3 sequence is 14 residues long. CDR1 is LGHDT, CDR2 YNNKEL, per germline (reference sequence). The CDR3 coding sequence is TGTGCCAGCAGCCCCCGGACAGTCCACTATGGCTACACCTTC. It is translated as CASSPRTVHYGYTF.

The CDR3 bases are TGCGCCAGCAGACTCGGGACTAGCGGTGACAATGAGCAGTTCTTC. Translated: CASRLGTSGDNEQFF. This rearrangement joins TRBV5-1 to TRBJ2-1; 11 bases line up with TRBD2. The CDR3 is 15 amino acids. Germline CDR1 SGHRS, CDR2 YFSETQ. The junction had 6 bases not matched to a gene; V was cut back by 5 bases and J by 5 bases.

V usage is TRBV25-1 and J usage is TRBJ1-2; 8 positions match TRBD1. The CDR3 is 15 amino acids. The trim removed 7 bases at V and 3 bases at J, leaving 10 bases unmatched. Looked up from germline, CDR1 is MGHDK and CDR2 is SYGVNS. CDR3 in DNA: TGTGCCAGCACAGCAGGGGGCTTGGCCGACTATGGCTACACCTTC. Residues: CASTAGGLADYGYTF.

This clone has ten or more counts. The chain recombines TRBV7-3 with TRBJ2-1; D is ambiguous. The CDR3 covers 12 residues. V lost 4 bases and J 8 bases, leaving 9 bases between the germline ends. Germline values: CDR1 SGHTA, CDR2 FQGTGA. CDR3 loop: CASSSEPHEQFF. Here the CDR3 DNA reads TGTGCCAGCAGCTCGGAGCCCCATGAGCAGTTCTTC.

The rearrangement links TRBV29-1 to TRBJ2-3; tentatively, D is TRBD2 (6 bases). The CDR3 covers 14 residues. V dropped 7 bases and J dropped 2 bases, with 16 bases sitting between them. Germline values: CDR1 SQVTM, CDR2 ANQGSEA. As DNA, the CDR3 is TGCAGCGCCGTCCGGGGGAAGATCACAGATACGCAGTATTTT. It codes for CSAVRGKITDTQYF.

V gene TRBV9 combines with J gene TRBJ2-7; 7 positions match TRBD2. Germline values: CDR1 SGDLS, CDR2 YYNGEE. Trimming took 3 bases from V and 2 from J; bases not matched to a gene: 5. This CDR3 is built from 14 residues. CDR3 loop: CASSGGSPPYEQYF. CDR3 in DNA: TGTGCCAGCAGCGGCGGGAGTCCTCCCTACGAGCAGTACTTC.

This clone was detected a few times. This chain links TRBV6-4 with TRBJ2-3; D may be TRBD2 (6 bases). Trimming took 3 bases from V and 2 from J, leaving 15 bases between them. From germline, CDR1 is MRHNA and CDR2 SNTAGT. CDR3 length: 16 residues. CDR3 residues: CASSESATSFTDTQYF. The CDR3 DNA reads TGTGCCAGCAGTGAGTCCGCTACTAGCTTCACAGATACGCAGTATTTT.

The V and J genes are TRBV7-2 and TRBJ2-1; 12 bases align to TRBD2. Trimming took 5 bases from V and 3 from J; bases not matched to a gene: 11. Germline V CDR1 and CDR2: SGHTA, FQGNSA. This CDR3 region has 18 residues. DNA of the CDR3: TGTGCCAGCAGCAACATAAAGACTAGCGGGAGATTCTACAATGAGCAGTTCTTC. It codes for CASSNIKTSGRFYNEQFF. The full variable domain, completed using reference TRBV7-2 and TRBJ2-1, is GAGVSQSPSNKVTEKGKDVELRCDPISGHTALYWYRQSLGQGLEFLIYFQGNSAPDKSGLPSDRFSAERTGGSVSTLTIQRTQQEDSAVYLCASSNIKTSGRFYNEQFFGPGTRLTVL.

This rearrangement joins TRBV3-1 (or the pseudogene TRBV3-2) to TRBJ2-1, with TRBD2 matching 8 bases. The germline V gene encodes CDR1 LGHDT and CDR2 YNNKEL (reference sequence). The trim removed 2 bases at V and 5 bases at J, leaving 11 bases unmatched. There are 17 residues in the CDR3. CDR3 protein: CASSQRIAGIGNNEQFF. CDR3 sequence (DNA): TGTGCCAGCAGCCAACGGATAGCGGGGATAGGGAACAATGAGCAGTTCTTC.

The genes are TRBV5-1 and TRBJ1-4; maybe TRBD1 (6 bases). This CDR3 has 15 amino acids. The V gene lost 1 base and the J gene lost 7 bases, with 14 bases spanning the gap. CDR1 is SGHRS, CDR2 YFSETQ, per germline. The CDR3 reads CASSLSSGTTEKLFF. Written as DNA, the CDR3 is TGCGCCAGCAGCTTGTCGTCGGGGACAACTGAAAAACTGTTTTTT.